Each of the 23 T cell receptor beta chains below was sequenced from the same sample in a study of OX40 agonist ivuxolimab in advanced cancers. Generated by immunoSEQ multiplex PCR, the TCRdb table keeps only in-frame clones and is missing some. The sample shows 95,000 to 150,000 clones, 85% to 95% of them seen only once. The starting material was CD4+ or CD8+ T cells sorted from blood, obtained in a trial of the OX40 agonist ivuxolimab. The receptors were sampled from an adult with an advanced solid tumor such as melanoma, head and neck, liver or kidney cancer.

The chain links TRBV6-5 to TRBJ1-5, with D unclear. Deletions cut 6 bases from V and 1 base from J, with 10 bases between. Germline CDR1 reads MNHEY; CDR2 reads SVGAGI. The CDR3 is 14 amino acids. The CDR3 region is CASRSDGSNQPQHF. As DNA, the CDR3 is TGTGCCAGCAGATCCGACGGGAGCAATCAGCCCCAGCATTTT.

This chain joins TRBV5-4 and TRBJ1-1; TRBD1 agrees at 7 bases. The CDR3 sequence is 15 residues long. V shed 4 bases and J 1 base; nucleotides not matched to a gene: 7. CDR1 and CDR2 (germline): SGHNT, YYREEE (reference sequence). CDR3 loop: CASSQSTGRNTEAFF. CDR3 coding DNA: TGTGCCAGCAGCCAGTCGACAGGGAGGAACACTGAAGCTTTCTTT.

This chain connects TRBV5-4 to TRBJ2-2; D not resolved. Between the trimmed V and J ends, which lost 0 bases and 6 bases, there was a span of 6 bases. This CDR3 has 13 amino acids. Germline V lookup: CDR1 SGHNT, CDR2 YYREEE (reference sequence). The CDR3 spells CASSLDGPGELFF. The CDR3 DNA is TGTGCCAGCAGCTTGGATGGCCCCGGGGAGCTGTTTTTT.

CDR3 nucleotide sequence: TGTGCCAGTAGTACGGCCGGGGGGCGAAGGAGGGGAGAACTGTTTTTT. Its translation is CASSTAGGRRRGELFF. The genes are TRBV19 and TRBJ1-4; TRBD1 is a possible D gene (6 bases). The length of the CDR3 is 16 residues. Germline V CDR1 and CDR2: LNHDA, SQIVND (reference sequence). V gave up 4 bases and J gave up 12 bases, with 24 bases separating them. The full variable domain, with the rest looked up from reference TRBV19 and TRBJ1-4, is DGGITQSPKYLFRKEGQNVTLSCEQNLNHDAMYWYRQDPGQGLRLIYYSQIVNDFQKGDIAEGYSVSREKKESFPLTVTSAQKNPTAFYLCASSTAGGRRRGELFFGSGTQLSVL.

In this sample, this clone turned up once. This chain connects TRBV19 to TRBJ2-1, with 9 bases that match TRBD1. The V and J ends lost 5 bases and 3 bases, in that order; junction bases with no gene match: 5. The germline V gene encodes CDR1 LNHDA and CDR2 SQIVND (reference sequence). This CDR3 comprises 15 residues. CDR3 DNA sequence: TGTGCCAGTAGTTCCCCGGGACAGGGCTACAATGAGCAGTTCTTC. Protein sequence: CASSSPGQGYNEQFF. Full variable domain (missing parts from reference TRBV19 and TRBJ2-1): DGGITQSPKYLFRKEGQNVTLSCEQNLNHDAMYWYRQDPGQGLRLIYYSQIVNDFQKGDIAEGYSVSREKKESFPLTVTSAQKNPTAFYLCASSSPGQGYNEQFFGPGTRLTVL.

The V gene is TRBV9, the J gene TRBJ2-5; D gene uncertain. CDR3 size: 15 residues. From germline, CDR1 is SGDLS and CDR2 YYNGEE. V dropped 5 bases and J dropped 5 bases, with 19 bases sitting between them. The CDR3 region has the DNA TGTGCCAGCAGTTATAGAAACATTCTCGGGGAGACCCAGTACTTC. This translates into CASSYRNILGETQYF.

This clone was picked up one time. The CDR3 loop is CASSEPGTAGEAFF. Here the CDR3 DNA reads TGCGCCAGCAGTGAGCCCGGGACAGCCGGTGAAGCTTTCTTT. This chain uses TRBV10-1 with TRBJ1-1, with 7 bases aligning to TRBD1. The J segment lost 7 bases and the V segment lost 2 bases, leaving 7 bases of the junction unmatched. The CDR3 contains 14 residues. The V gene's germline CDR1 is WNHNN and CDR2 SYGVQD (reference sequence).

The chain employs TRBV14 and TRBJ2-7; D perhaps matches TRBD1 (5 bases). V was clipped by 5 bases and J by 6 bases, with 17 bases between them. This CDR3 is built from 14 residues. Looked up from germline, CDR1 is SGHDN and CDR2 is FVKESK. The CDR3 reads CASSSTGFYSEQYF. Written as DNA, the CDR3 is TGTGCCAGCAGCTCTACAGGATTTTATAGCGAGCAGTACTTC.

This sequence joins TRBV28 and TRBJ2-7, with 8 bases identical to TRBD2. Germline V gene data show CDR1 as MDHEN and CDR2 as SYDVKM. The ends lost 7 bases at V and 2 bases at J; junction bases unmatched: 4. There are 13 residues in the CDR3. The CDR3 here is CASTPGGPYEQYF. DNA for the CDR3: TGTGCCAGCACCCCGGGAGGGCCCTACGAGCAGTACTTC.

The gene calls are TRBV28 and TRBJ1-5; 8 bases line up with TRBD1. Losses at the gene ends were 6 bases for V and 7 bases for J; bases not matched to a gene: 8. The length of the CDR3 is 14 residues. Germline lookup yields CDR1 MDHEN and CDR2 SYDVKM. The CDR3: CASSERTGSQPQHF. As DNA, the CDR3 is TGTGCCAGCAGCGAGAGGACAGGGTCGCAGCCCCAGCATTTT.

V gene TRBV9 combines with J gene TRBJ1-3, with 8 bases that match TRBD1. CDR3 size: 17 residues. Germline CDR1 is SGDLS and CDR2 is YYNGEE. V gave up 2 bases and J gave up 0 bases; unmatched junction bases: 7. In nucleotides, the CDR3 is TGTGCCAGCAGCGTGGGGGGACAGGCCTCCTCTGGAAACACCATATATTTT. It codes for CASSVGGQASSGNTIYF.

The rearrangement uses TRBV6-5 and TRBJ1-5, with D uncertain. The CDR3 spans 14 residues. Germline lookup yields CDR1 MNHEY and CDR2 SVGAGI. V was pared by 5 bases and J by 1 base, with 9 bases between. The CDR3 reads CASSESASNQPQHF. The CDR3 DNA sequence: TGTGCCAGCAGTGAATCAGCAAGCAATCAGCCCCAGCATTTT.

The chain recombines TRBV13 with TRBJ2-7; weak D call: TRBD1 (5 bases). Trimming took 2 bases from V and 3 from J, leaving 5 bases between them. The CDR3 consists of 12 residues. CDR1 and CDR2 (germline): PRHDT, FYEKMQ (reference sequence). Written as DNA, the CDR3 is TGTGCCAGCAGCTTAAGGGGCTACGAGCAGTACTTC. Translated, it gives CASSLRGYEQYF. Using reference TRBV13 and TRBJ2-7 for the parts outside the CDR3, the full variable domain is AAGVIQSPRHLIKEKRETATLKCYPIPRHDTVYWYQQGPGQDPQFLISFYEKMQSDKGSIPDRFSAQQFSDYHSELNMSSLELGDSALYFCASSLRGYEQYFGPGTRLTVT.

The V call is TRBV6-1, the J call TRBJ1-5; D is perhaps TRBD1 (5 bases). Germline V gene sequence: CDR1 MNHNS, CDR2 SASEGT. V lost 4 bases and J 5 bases, leaving 15 bases between the germline ends. This CDR3 is built from 15 residues. CDR3 amino acids: CASSGRQGMDQPQHF. In DNA, the CDR3 is TGTGCCAGCAGTGGTAGGCAGGGAATGGATCAGCCCCAGCATTTT.

V gene TRBV18 combines with J gene TRBJ2-7; perhaps TRBD1 as D (5 bases). Trimming cost V 2 bases and J 6 bases, with 11 bases left between them. This CDR3 is built from 13 residues. Germline CDR1 KGHSH, CDR2 LQKENI. The CDR3 nucleotides are TGTGCCAGCTCACCAATCAGGGAAGGCGAGCAGTACTTC. Amino acids: CASSPIREGEQYF.

V usage is TRBV10-3 and J usage is TRBJ2-1, with D perhaps assigned TRBD1 or TRBD2 (5 bases each). Between the trimmed V and J ends, which lost 0 bases and 5 bases, there was a span of 17 bases. The germline V gene has CDR1 ENHRY and CDR2 SYGVKD. The CDR3 is made up of 17 amino acids. The CDR3 coding sequence is TGTGCCATCAGTGAGTCGAGGGGAGTAGACACACACAATGAGCAGTTCTTC. It specifies CAISESRGVDTHNEQFF.

V is TRBV7-6 and J is TRBJ2-7; the D gene is possibly TRBD1 (6 bases). Germline V gene sequence: CDR1 SGHVS, CDR2 FNYEAQ. The CDR3 is made up of 15 amino acids. Trimming removed 4 bases at V and 2 bases at J, with 15 bases between. The CDR3 loop is CASSSADRPPYEQYF. CDR3 nucleotides: TGTGCCAGCAGCTCCGCTGACAGGCCCCCCTACGAGCAGTACTTC. The full variable domain, its missing parts supplied by reference TRBV7-6 and TRBJ2-7, is GAGVSQSPRYKVTKRGQDVALRCDPISGHVSLYWYRQALGQGPEFLTYFNYEAQQDKSGLPNDRFSAERPEGSISTLTIQRTEQRDSAMYRCASSSADRPPYEQYFGPGTRLTVT.

The CDR3 loop is CASSSNYGYTF. CDR3 nucleotides: TGTGCCAGCAGCAGCAACTATGGCTACACCTTC. The chain has TRBV25-1 and TRBJ1-2; D gene unclear. The germline V gene encodes CDR1 MGHDK and CDR2 SYGVNS. V was clipped by 6 bases and J by 2 bases, with 4 bases between them. CDR3 length: 11 amino acids.

This clone was observed a single time. The rearrangement joins TRBV6-1 to TRBJ2-7, with TRBD1 matching over 8 bases. CDR1 MNHNS and CDR2 SASEGT come from the germline V gene. Losses at the gene ends were 5 bases for V and 6 bases for J; bases not matched to a gene: 3. The CDR3 totals 12 residues. The CDR3, as DNA: TGTGCCAGCAGTTATACAGGGGGCGAGCAGTACTTC. Translation: CASSYTGGEQYF.

The V gene is TRBV5-6, the J gene TRBJ1-1, with D perhaps matching TRBD1 (5 bases). The CDR3 extends over 14 amino acids. CDR1 and CDR2 from the germline V gene are SGHDT and YYEEEE. Trimming pared 2 bases from V and 7 bases from J, leaving 15 bases between. CDR3: CASSFDAGTSEAFF. DNA for the CDR3: TGTGCCAGCAGCTTCGATGCAGGGACGAGTGAAGCTTTCTTT. Full variable domain (remainder filled in from reference TRBV5-6 and TRBJ1-1): DAGVTQSPTHLIKTRGQQVTLRCSPKSGHDTVSWYQQALGQGPQFIFQYYEEEERQRGNFPDRFSGHQFPNYSSELNVNALLLGDSALYLCASSFDAGTSEAFFGQGTRLTVV.

The chain couples TRBV13 to TRBJ1-1, with no clear D. Germline assignment: CDR1 PRHDT and CDR2 FYEKMQ (reference sequence). V gave up 9 bases and J gave up 5 bases, with 13 bases separating them. The CDR3 is 12 amino acids. The CDR3 protein is CASHRSETEAFF. For the CDR3, the DNA is TGTGCCAGTCATCGTTCAGAGACTGAAGCTTTCTTT.

V gene TRBV6-1 combines with J gene TRBJ1-2, with no clear D. The germline V and J ends were trimmed by 5 bases and 5 bases, with 12 bases remaining between them. CDR1 and CDR2 from the germline V gene are MNHNS and SASEGT. The CDR3 sequence is 13 residues long. The CDR3 DNA reads TGTGCCAGCAGTAGTAGCCTTGGGTATGGCTACACCTTC. It yields the protein CASSSSLGYGYTF.

The rearrangement joins TRBV5-4 to TRBJ1-4, with 9 bases aligning to TRBD1. From germline, CDR1 is SGHNT and CDR2 YYREEE (reference sequence). The CDR3 runs 15 residues. Germline trimming cut 4 bases from V and 6 bases from J; bases unmatched to any gene: 7. The CDR3: CASSAPGQGDEKLFF. The CDR3 DNA reads as TGTGCCAGCAGCGCTCCGGGACAGGGAGATGAAAAACTGTTTTTT.